The 24 T cell receptor beta chains presented below share a single source sample, sequenced in a study of CD8 T cells in ankylosing spondylitis. TCRdb reanalysed the 5' RACE reads using MiXCR and keeps one entry per CDR3 protein. The sample shows 750,000 to 850,000 distinct CDR3 sequences, over 9.5% of them seen only once. Antigen specificity for these receptors is unknown. General observations from the study: It appeared that ankylosing spondylitis blood was characterized by a TCR beta motif of several highly homologous variants.

The sample consisted of blood, either unsorted or a sorted T cell fraction (not recorded which). The source of these receptors is a male donor with ankylosing spondylitis.

This clonotype has more than one count but fewer than ten. The chain joins TRBV20-1 to TRBJ2-7; 11 nucleotides line up with TRBD2. The CDR3 spans 14 residues. V shed 3 bases, J shed 4 bases, and the junction held 5 bases outside the gene matches. Germline CDR1 DFQATT, CDR2 SNEGSKA (reference sequence). The CDR3 DNA is TGCAGTGCTAGTATAGCGGGAGGGCCGTACGAGCAGTACTTC. Protein sequence: CSASIAGGPYEQYF.

The genes are TRBV7-3 and TRBJ2-1, with 8 bases that match TRBD1. Germline lookup yields CDR1 SGHTA and CDR2 FQGTGA. This CDR3 spans 15 amino acids. V trimming: 5 bases; J trimming: 9 bases; junction bases outside the gene matches: 12. The CDR3 here is CASSLTGGRNGEQFF. CDR3 DNA: TGTGCCAGCAGCCTTACAGGGGGACGCAATGGTGAGCAGTTCTTC.

This rearrangement joins TRBV18 to TRBJ1-1; D is undetermined. The V end lost 1 base, the J end lost 11 bases, and 11 bases lay between the germline ends. Germline V gene sequence: CDR1 KGHSH, CDR2 LQKENI. The CDR3 has 12 amino acids. In DNA, the CDR3 is TGTGCCAGCTCACCACAGGCAGAAGCGGCTTTCTTT. Its protein is CASSPQAEAAFF.

This clonotype has only a few counts. The chain joins TRBV25-1 to TRBJ1-2; 7 nucleotides match TRBD1. The ends lost 5 bases at V and 4 bases at J; junction bases unmatched: 13. The CDR3 runs 16 residues. Looked up from germline, CDR1 is MGHDK and CDR2 is SYGVNS. The CDR3 is CASSPPGDRDLYGYTF. The CDR3 region has the DNA TGTGCCAGCAGTCCCCCCGGAGACAGGGACCTCTATGGCTACACCTTC.

A few counts support this clonotype. The V gene is TRBV29-1, the J gene TRBJ2-7; D remains unclear. CDR3 size: 12 residues. V lost 3 bases and J lost 2, with 8 bases in between. From germline, CDR1 is SQVTM and CDR2 ANQGSEA. The CDR3 region has the DNA TGCAGCGTTGAGACACCCACCTACGAGCAGTACTTC. Translated, it gives CSVETPTYEQYF.

Only a few counts were recorded for this clonotype. At one end, the junction sequence differs from germline, possibly due to a read error. The rearrangement links TRBV7-7 to TRBJ2-1; 13 bases fit TRBD2. The CDR3 consists of 15 residues. Germline V gene sequence: CDR1 SSHAT, CDR2 FNYEAQ (reference sequence). The CDR3 DNA reads TGTGCTAGCAGCCCACTCGGACTAGCGGGGGAGGAGCAGTTCTTC. Its translation: CASSPLGLAGEEQFF.

A word on this clonotype: The junction departs from germline at one end; a sequencing error may be responsible. V is TRBV6-5 and J is TRBJ2-7; D remains unclear. Germline V gene lookup returns CDR1 MNHEY and CDR2 SVGAGI. This CDR3 has 14 residues. The CDR3 DNA reads as TGTGCCAGCAGTTACTCGACCTCCTCCAACGAGCAGTACTTC. Amino acid sequence: CASSYSTSSNEQYF.

This clonotype was observed at least ten times. The V call is TRBV20-1, the J call TRBJ1-5, with no clear D. Germline values: CDR1 DFQATT, CDR2 SNEGSKA (reference sequence). V shed 1 base and J shed 7 bases, with 14 bases lying between them. The CDR3 length is 14 residues. Written as DNA, the CDR3 is TGCAGTGCTAGAGGCAGAGGGATTGGGCAGCCCCAGCATTTT. Protein product: CSARGRGIGQPQHF.

The chain uses TRBV20-1 and TRBJ1-1; D is perhaps TRBD1 (5 bases). Germline loops: CDR1 DFQATT, CDR2 SNEGSKA (reference sequence). The CDR3 contains 13 residues. V lost 6 bases to trimming and J lost 4 bases, with 15 bases between them. CDR3 loop: CSAIDSPITEAFF. In nucleotides, the CDR3 is TGCAGTGCGATAGACAGCCCGATCACTGAAGCTTTCTTT.

This clonotype came up a few times. V usage is TRBV5-1 and J usage is TRBJ2-5; TRBD2 matches 13 bases. The CDR3 sequence is 15 residues long. The V segment lost 3 bases and the J segment 2 bases; nucleotides outside the gene matches: 1. Germline CDR1 reads SGHRS; CDR2 reads YFSETQ. CDR3 coding DNA: TGCGCCAGCAGCTGGGGACTAGCGGGACAAGAGACCCAGTACTTC. This gives the protein CASSWGLAGQETQYF.

Many counts were recorded for this clonotype. The chain couples TRBV20-1 to TRBJ2-2; no reliable D call. CDR1 is DFQATT, CDR2 SNEGSKA, per germline (reference sequence). Trimming pared 6 bases from V and 1 base from J, leaving 12 bases between. The CDR3 spans 14 residues. The CDR3 protein is CSARRSLNTGELFF. In DNA, the CDR3 is TGCAGTGCCAGACGGAGTTTGAACACCGGGGAGCTGTTTTTT.

The genes are TRBV28 and TRBJ1-6; D remains unclear. Trimming stripped 6 bases from V and 9 bases from J, with 9 bases between. Germline V gives CDR1 MDHEN, CDR2 SYDVKM. The CDR3 runs 12 residues. CDR3 sequence (DNA): TGTGCCAGCAGGGACGGTTTTTCACCCCTCCACTTT. This codes for CASRDGFSPLHF.

This clonotype was counted at least ten times. J is TRBJ2-3 and V is TRBV20-1, with D unclear. This CDR3 is built from 12 residues. Germline CDR1 DFQATT, CDR2 SNEGSKA (reference sequence). V was shortened by 3 bases and J by 2 bases, with 6 bases between the two germline ends. The CDR3: CSASTDTDTQYF. The CDR3 coding sequence is TGCAGTGCTAGTACCGACACAGATACGCAGTATTTT.

In its sample, this clonotype was seen many times. The chain carries TRBV6-1 and TRBJ1-1, with 7 bases aligning to TRBD1. Germline assignment: CDR1 MNHNS and CDR2 SASEGT. The length of the CDR3 is 14 residues. V dropped 7 bases and J dropped 0; count of bases not matched to a gene: 5. CDR3 nucleotides: TGTGCCAGCACCAGACAGGGCCTGAACACTGAAGCTTTCTTT. Residues: CASTRQGLNTEAFF.

The rearrangement uses TRBV5-1 and TRBJ1-3; possible D gene TRBD1, 5 bases. There are 16 residues in the CDR3. Deletions cut 5 bases from V and 0 bases from J, with 15 bases between. CDR1 is SGHRS and CDR2 is YFSETQ in the germline V gene. The CDR3 nucleotides read TGCGCCAGCAGTTCAACAGGCCCGAGCTCTGGAAACACCATATATTTT. Its protein product is CASSSTGPSSGNTIYF.

This chain links TRBV7-2 with TRBJ2-7; D possibly corresponds to TRBD2 (6 bases). The V end was cut by 5 bases, the J end by 0 bases, with 17 bases between. The CDR3 is 16 residues long. Germline V lookup: CDR1 SGHTA, CDR2 FQGNSA. The CDR3 here is CASSLNGDFSSYEQYF. The CDR3 bases are TGTGCCAGCAGCCTAAATGGGGACTTCAGCTCCTACGAGCAGTACTTC.

This clonotype was counted ten times or more. V gene TRBV7-9 combines with J gene TRBJ2-1; TRBD2 might be the D (5 bases). Between the trimmed V and J ends, which lost 6 bases and 3 bases, there was a span of 12 bases. CDR3 length: 14 amino acids. The V gene's germline CDR1 is SEHNR and CDR2 FQNEAQ (reference sequence). CDR3 residues: CASRSLGIYNEQFF. In nucleotides, the CDR3 is TGTGCCAGCAGGTCCCTCGGGATCTACAATGAGCAGTTCTTC.

This clonotype was recorded a few times. The genes are TRBV7-2 and TRBJ1-1; tentative D call: TRBD1 (6 bases). The CDR3 has 15 amino acids. Trimming removed 2 bases at V and 2 bases at J, with 12 bases between. Germline values: CDR1 SGHTA, CDR2 FQGNSA. As DNA, the CDR3 is TGTGCCAGCAGCTTACAGGGACATTTAAACACTGAAGCTTTCTTT. Translated, it gives CASSLQGHLNTEAFF.

This clonotype occurred many times. V usage is TRBV12-3 or TRBV12-4 and J usage is TRBJ1-2, with D perhaps matching TRBD1 (5 bases). Trimming removed 6 bases from V and 1 base from J, with 12 bases in between. The CDR3 is made up of 14 amino acids. CDR3 sequence (DNA): TGTGCCAGCAGCCTCGGGGGGGATAACTATGGCTACACCTTC. Amino acids: CASSLGGDNYGYTF.

The V and J genes are TRBV5-1 and TRBJ2-1; perhaps TRBD2 as D (6 bases). Germline lookup yields CDR1 SGHRS and CDR2 YFSETQ. The CDR3 is made up of 14 amino acids. V was clipped by 0 bases and J by 4 bases, with 8 bases between them. The CDR3 DNA follows: TGCGCCAGCAGCTTGGCGCGGGGTTACAATGAGCAGTTCTTC. Protein product: CASSLARGYNEQFF.

The CDR3, as DNA: TGTGCCAGTAGTGCCCGGGCTCCCCGGGATGGTGGCTACACCTTC. Translated: CASSARAPRDGGYTF. The chain has TRBV19 and TRBJ1-2; D remains ambiguous. This CDR3 has 15 residues. Germline V lookup: CDR1 LNHDA, CDR2 SQIVND (reference sequence). Trimming took off 5 bases at V and 7 bases at J, with 20 bases between the two ends.

This chain joins TRBV4-3 and TRBJ1-4; D is perhaps TRBD1 (5 bases). This CDR3 comprises 13 residues. Deletions cut 4 bases from V and 8 bases from J, with 11 bases between. The germline gives CDR1 LGHNA, CDR2 YSLEER. The CDR3 is CASSLESGEKLFF. CDR3 in DNA: TGCGCCAGCAGCCTAGAATCAGGGGAAAAACTGTTTTTT.

The rearrangement uses TRBV28 and TRBJ2-1; 7 bases align to TRBD2. V shed 2 bases, J shed 6 bases, and the junction held 7 bases outside the gene matches. Germline loops: CDR1 MDHEN, CDR2 SYDVKM. The CDR3 is 15 amino acids. CDR3 sequence: CASSLGGEGLNEQFF. In DNA, the CDR3 is TGTGCCAGCAGTTTAGGAGGGGAGGGCCTCAATGAGCAGTTCTTC.

The J gene is TRBJ2-3, the V gene TRBV6-1; D is uncertain. Trimming took off 5 bases at V and 4 bases at J, with 10 bases between the two ends. Per germline, CDR1 MNHNS and CDR2 SASEGT. The CDR3 length is 13 residues. CDR3 DNA sequence: TGTGCCAGCAGTAATAGGGCTGCAGATACGCAGTATTTT. The encoded protein is CASSNRAADTQYF.